This passage covers 29 T cell receptor beta chains from one sample sequenced in a study of T cells in Graves' hyperthyroidism and ophthalmopathy. TCR beta CDR3 sequences were amplified from RNA transcripts. First-round RT-PCR targeting the TCR CDR3 was performed with the HTBI primer set. TCRdb recomputed calls from the multiplex PCR reads with MiXCR, one row per CDR3 protein. The sample carries 450,000 to 550,000 distinct CDR3 sequences, around 24% recorded once. Material: blood. The receptors originated from a woman in her 30s with Graves' ophthalmopathy.

This clonotype was seen many times. The chain is built from TRBV24-1 and TRBJ2-5, with 8 bases matching TRBD1. The CDR3 consists of 14 residues. Trimming took 4 bases from V and 5 from J; bases not matched to a gene: 5. Germline lookup yields CDR1 KGHDR and CDR2 SFDVKD. This CDR3 reads CATSDQGATETQYF. In DNA, the CDR3 is TGTGCCACCAGTGACCAGGGGGCCACGGAGACCCAGTACTTC.

This clonotype was seen ten or more times. The gene calls are TRBV5-8 and TRBJ2-2, with D uncertain. This CDR3 is built from 12 residues. In germline, CDR1 is SGHTS, CDR2 YDEGEE. The germline V and J ends were trimmed by 0 bases and 8 bases, with 5 bases remaining between them. The CDR3 DNA reads as TGTGCCAGCAGCTTGGCTTCGGGGGAGCTGTTTTTT. Residues: CASSLASGELFF. Full variable domain (outside the CDR3, taken from reference TRBV5-8 and TRBJ2-2): EAGVTQSPTHLIKTRGQQATLRCSPISGHTSVYWYQQALGLGLQFLLWYDEGEERNRGNFPPRFSGRQFPNYSSELNVNALELEDSALYLCASSLASGELFFGEGSRLTVL.

There are many counts of this clonotype. The genes are TRBV6-1 and TRBJ1-2, with 7 bases matching TRBD1. CDR1 and CDR2 (germline): MNHNS, SASEGT. V trimming: 5 bases; J trimming: 4 bases; junction bases outside the gene matches: 7. The length of the CDR3 is 14 residues. The CDR3 spells CASSLDRTLYGYTF. Here the CDR3 DNA reads TGTGCCAGCAGTCTGGACAGGACACTCTATGGCTACACCTTC.

This clonotype was observed many times. The chain combines TRBV6-1 with TRBJ1-3; no clear D gene. The germline V gene has CDR1 MNHNS and CDR2 SASEGT. This CDR3 comprises 14 residues. The V end lost 5 bases, the J end lost 4 bases, and 12 bases lay between the germline ends. CDR3 loop: CASSRPDPGNTIYF. CDR3 DNA: TGTGCCAGCAGTAGACCGGACCCCGGAAACACCATATATTTT.

This clonotype was observed a few times. The chain is built from TRBV6-1 and TRBJ1-5, with D tentatively TRBD1 (6 bases). V dropped 0 bases and J dropped 7 bases, with 19 bases sitting between them. The germline gives CDR1 MNHNS, CDR2 SASEGT. The CDR3 consists of 17 residues. CDR3 in amino acids: CASSEASPGGGGQPQHF. The DNA for the CDR3 is TGTGCCAGCAGTGAAGCCTCTCCCGGGGGGGGCGGACAGCCCCAGCATTTT.

Only a few counts were recorded for this clonotype. This may be a read error, as it is one base from a much larger clone. The rearrangement uses TRBV7-2 and TRBJ2-7; TRBD2 aligns across 11 bases. The CDR3 is made up of 15 amino acids. Germline lookup yields CDR1 SGHTA and CDR2 FQGNSA. Trimming at V came to 6 bases and at J to 2 bases, leaving 6 bases not matched to a gene. The CDR3 nucleotides read TGTGCCAGCAGATCGACTAGCGGGAACACCTACGAGCAGTACTTC. Its translation is CASRSTSGNTYEQYF.

This clonotype was observed at least ten times. The chain joins TRBV6-5 to TRBJ2-7; 8 bases are a match to TRBD1. CDR1 MNHEY and CDR2 SVGAGI come from the germline V gene. With 4 bases clipped from V and 0 bases from J, the junction kept 5 bases outside the gene matches. The CDR3 sequence is 15 residues long. The CDR3: CASSSRDRSSYEQYF. CDR3 nucleotides: TGTGCCAGCAGTTCCCGGGACAGGAGCTCCTACGAGCAGTACTTC.

This chain uses TRBV29-1 with TRBJ1-2; 9 bases are a match to TRBD1. J was trimmed by 5 bases and V by 6 bases; bases with no gene match: 7. Germline CDR1 and CDR2: SQVTM and ANQGSEA. The CDR3 length is 13 residues. CDR3 in amino acids: CSVPPGQGYGYTF. The CDR3 bases are TGCAGCGTCCCCCCGGGACAGGGATATGGCTACACCTTC.

This clonotype has at least ten counts. The CDR3 loop reads CASSPSPWRGDTGELFF. The CDR3 region has the DNA TGTGCCAGCAGTCCCTCCCCATGGCGGGGGGACACCGGGGAGCTGTTTTTT. The chain combines TRBV28 with TRBJ2-2; TRBD2 aligns across 8 bases. The CDR3 extends over 17 amino acids. Germline V gene lookup returns CDR1 MDHEN and CDR2 SYDVKM. V lost 5 bases to trimming and J lost 3 bases; unmatched junction nucleotides: 11.

This rearrangement joins TRBV4-1 to TRBJ1-3; D remains ambiguous. CDR1 is MGHRA, CDR2 YSYEKL, per germline. The CDR3 runs to 18 residues. Trimming shortened V by 1 base and J by 0 bases, and 16 bases separated the two germline ends. The CDR3 here is CASSQGRVGLFSGNTIYF. The CDR3 DNA follows: TGCGCCAGCAGCCAAGGTCGGGTCGGACTATTCTCTGGAAACACCATATATTTT.

The table lists this clonotype with many counts. The rearrangement uses TRBV20-1 and TRBJ1-1; D gene ambiguous. The CDR3 runs to 12 residues. Germline CDR1 and CDR2: DFQATT and SNEGSKA (reference sequence). V was trimmed by 6 bases and J by 3 bases, leaving 11 bases between them. CDR3 in DNA: TGCAGTGCCCCGGTGGAGTACACTGAAGCTTTCTTT. Its protein is CSAPVEYTEAFF.

CDR3 residues: CASSYSDRRDYGYTF. The CDR3, as DNA: TGTGCCAGCAGTTACTCGGACAGGCGGGACTATGGCTACACCTTC. The J gene is TRBJ1-2, the V gene TRBV2; 7 nucleotides align to TRBD1. There are 15 residues in the CDR3. Looked up from germline, CDR1 is SNHLY and CDR2 is FYNNEI. The V and J ends lost 5 bases and 3 bases, in that order; junction bases with no gene match: 9.

This clonotype was counted many times. This chain links TRBV11-2 with TRBJ1-5; 7 bases are shared with TRBD1. V gave up 5 bases and J gave up 0 bases; unmatched junction bases: 4. The CDR3 is made up of 15 amino acids. Germline V gene lookup returns CDR1 SGHAT and CDR2 FQNNGV. CDR3 residues: CASSPGTVSNQPQHF. Here the CDR3 DNA reads TGTGCCAGCAGCCCCGGGACAGTTAGCAATCAGCCCCAGCATTTT.

Note on this clonotype: This may stem from a read error, because a much larger clone lies one nucleotide away. A read error is likely, as this CDR3 ends without the conserved phenylalanine or tryptophan. The CDR3 region is CASSVDMTDTEAFL. The CDR3 coding sequence is TGTGCCAGCAGTGTTGACATGACCGACACTGAAGCTTTCTTG. This chain joins TRBV6-1 and TRBJ1-1; D unclear. The CDR3 consists of 14 residues. Germline-derived CDR1 and CDR2 are MNHNS and SASEGT. Trimming took off 4 bases at V and 3 bases at J, with 12 bases between the two ends.

This clonotype was picked up many times. The rearrangement joins TRBV29-1 to TRBJ2-5, with D tentatively TRBD2 (6 bases). The germline V gene encodes CDR1 SQVTM and CDR2 ANQGSEA. The CDR3 consists of 13 residues. V was shortened by 6 bases and J by 1 base, with 12 bases between the two germline ends. The chain's CDR3 is CSVPGLSQETQYF. The CDR3 DNA reads as TGCAGCGTCCCCGGACTATCCCAAGAGACCCAGTACTTC. The full variable domain, completed using reference TRBV29-1 and TRBJ2-5, is SAVISQKPSRDICQRGTSLTIQCQVDSQVTMMFWYRQQPGQSLTLIATANQGSEATYESGFVIDKFPISRPNLTFSTLTVSNMSPEDSSIYLCSVPGLSQETQYFGPGTRLLVL.

This clonotype has ten or more counts. V gene TRBV20-1 combines with J gene TRBJ2-5; weak D call: TRBD2 (6 bases). The CDR3 runs 16 residues. V shed 6 bases and J shed 0 bases, with 20 bases lying between them. Germline V gene sequence: CDR1 DFQATT, CDR2 SNEGSKA (reference sequence). CDR3 in amino acids: CSANTGRGKYQETQYF. The CDR3 DNA is TGCAGTGCCAACACGGGACGGGGGAAGTACCAAGAGACCCAGTACTTC.

With respect to this clonotype: A read error may explain this, as a much larger clone is one base away. The rearrangement uses TRBV6-1 and TRBJ2-2, with TRBD2 matching 9 bases. Looked up from germline, CDR1 is MNHNS and CDR2 is SASEGT. The CDR3 consists of 15 residues. As DNA, the CDR3 is TGTGCCAGCAGGGAGGGGACTAGCTACACCTGGGAGCTGTTTTTT. Its translation: CASREGTSYTWELFF.

V and J are TRBV20-1 and TRBJ2-5; weak D call: TRBD2 (6 bases). V lost 0 bases and J 5 bases, leaving 13 bases between the germline ends. Germline V gene sequence: CDR1 DFQATT, CDR2 SNEGSKA (reference sequence). This CDR3 comprises 14 residues. CDR3 loop: CSARDGAGRETQYF. The CDR3 bases are TGCAGTGCTAGAGATGGGGCGGGGAGGGAGACCCAGTACTTC.

This clonotype was detected ten times or more. The chain combines TRBV7-2 with TRBJ2-7; D may be TRBD2 (7 bases). CDR1 is SGHTA, CDR2 FQGNSA, per germline. The CDR3 consists of 15 residues. Trimming removed 3 bases at V and 2 bases at J, with 14 bases between. The DNA for the CDR3 is TGTGCCAGCAGCTTCGTCCCCGGGGGGCCCTACGAGCAGTACTTC. Residues: CASSFVPGGPYEQYF.

Many counts were recorded for this clonotype. The chain carries TRBV6-1 and TRBJ2-3; 10 nucleotides line up with TRBD2. Germline trimming cut 2 bases from V and 4 bases from J; bases unmatched to any gene: 3. The CDR3 is 15 amino acids. Germline V CDR1 and CDR2: MNHNS, SASEGT. The CDR3 spells CASSESLAGADTQYF. Here the CDR3 DNA reads TGTGCCAGCAGTGAAAGCCTAGCGGGGGCAGATACGCAGTATTTT.

The chain carries TRBV12-3 or TRBV12-4 and TRBJ1-1, with D unresolved. The CDR3 is 15 amino acids. V lost 6 bases and J 0 bases, leaving 14 bases between the germline ends. CDR3 sequence reads: CASRRLATMNTEAFF. The CDR3, as DNA: TGTGCCAGCAGAAGACTGGCCACCATGAACACTGAAGCTTTCTTT.

This clonotype has a count of ten or more. The chain is built from TRBV6-4 and TRBJ1-1, with TRBD1 as a possible D gene (6 bases). V lost 6 bases and J 1 base, leaving 15 bases between the germline ends. The CDR3 totals 15 residues. Germline lookup yields CDR1 MRHNA and CDR2 SNTAGT. This CDR3 reads CASRRSQGSNTEAFF. CDR3 DNA sequence: TGTGCCAGCAGAAGATCCCAGGGGTCGAACACTGAAGCTTTCTTT.

This clonotype was detected many times. CDR3: CASSIFGTVGYTF. CDR3 DNA sequence: TGTGCCAGTAGTATTTTCGGGACAGTCGGCTACACCTTC. J is TRBJ1-2 and V is TRBV19; TRBD1 matches at 7 bases. V lost 3 bases to trimming and J lost 8 bases; unmatched junction nucleotides: 6. CDR3 length equals 13 residues. The germline V gene encodes CDR1 LNHDA and CDR2 SQIVND (reference sequence).

At least ten counts were recorded for this clonotype. The chain uses TRBV12-3 or TRBV12-4 and TRBJ1-1; the D is unclear. V lost 2 bases and J lost 5, with 21 bases in between. The CDR3 totals 17 residues. The CDR3 sequence: CASSLSLGRGGGTEAFF. The DNA of the CDR3 is TGTGCCAGCAGTTTAAGTTTGGGTCGGGGAGGAGGGACTGAAGCTTTCTTT.

This rearrangement joins TRBV6-2 or TRBV6-3 to TRBJ2-7, with 7 bases aligning to TRBD2. There are 15 residues in the CDR3. V dropped 7 bases and J dropped 4; count of bases not matched to a gene: 13. Germline assignment: CDR1 MNHEY and CDR2 SVGEGT. The CDR3 protein is CASNPSGRGLYEQYF. The CDR3 nucleotides are TGTGCCAGCAATCCAAGTGGTAGGGGACTATACGAGCAGTACTTC.

The V and J genes are TRBV28 and TRBJ2-7; a weak D match, TRBD1 (6 bases). Per the germline V gene, CDR1 is MDHEN and CDR2 is SYDVKM. The CDR3 covers 15 residues. V was pared by 5 bases and J by 0 bases, with 14 bases between. CDR3 region: CASSQGHTLSYEQYF. As DNA, the CDR3 is TGTGCCAGCAGTCAGGGACACACCCTCTCCTACGAGCAGTACTTC.

V is TRBV28 and J is TRBJ2-4; D might be TRBD1 (6 bases). V lost 9 bases and J 0 bases, leaving 12 bases between the germline ends. Germline CDR1 and CDR2: MDHEN and SYDVKM. There are 14 residues in the CDR3. The CDR3 loop reads CASRTVLAKNIQYF. The CDR3 DNA is TGTGCCAGTAGGACAGTACTAGCCAAAAACATTCAGTACTTC.

The chain employs TRBV6-5 and TRBJ1-2, with D perhaps matching TRBD1 (6 bases). Germline V CDR1 and CDR2: MNHEY, SVGAGI. The CDR3 sequence is 14 residues long. Between the trimmed V and J ends, which lost 4 bases and 3 bases, there was a span of 12 bases. The CDR3 DNA reads as TGTGCCAGCAGTTCCTTACAGGGCGACTATGGCTACACCTTC. Protein: CASSSLQGDYGYTF.

This clonotype was recorded many times. V gene TRBV10-3 combines with J gene TRBJ1-1, with no clear D. Germline CDR1 and CDR2: ENHRY and SYGVKD. V was pared by 0 bases and J by 1 base, with 9 bases between. The CDR3 runs 15 residues. The CDR3 sequence is CAISESEVGNTEAFF. CDR3 in DNA: TGTGCCATCAGTGAGTCAGAGGTAGGGAACACTGAAGCTTTCTTT.